The rows below give T cell receptor beta chains drawn from one sample of a study of CD8+ T cells in alopecia areata. Profiling relied on immunoSEQ multiplex PCR, and the TCRdb table lists in-frame clones only, not all of them. The data show some 180,000 clones, with about 51% seen just once and 10% held by the top ten. Source: CD8+ T cells sorted from blood, taken around week 52, from a patient treated with tofacitinib. The receptor set was obtained from a human donor with alopecia areata. Each CDR3 is given with its conserved first and last residue. A D gene is named only where the DNA matches it firmly. For some rows the clone size is stated as once, few or many, or as a class when expanded; others skip it.

j_call v_call clone_size d_call cdr3_aa cdr3_nt
TRBJ1-1 TRBV29-1 . . CSPRTGNTEAFF TGCAGCCCGAGAACAGGGAACACTGAAGCTTTCTTT
TRBJ1-2 TRBV29-1 few . CSARTETNYGYTF TGCAGCGCTAGGACAGAGACTAACTATGGCTACACCTTC
TRBJ2-7 TRBV10-3 . . CAISGADDSTPYEQYF TGTGCCATCAGTGGAGCAGACGACAGCACTCCCTACGAGCAGTACTTC
TRBJ2-5 TRBV9 once . CASSFSGRDLETQYF TGTGCCAGCAGCTTTTCGGGGCGCGATTTAGAGACCCAGTACTTC
TRBJ2-1 TRBV7-9 . . CASSLEYRITDEQFF TGTGCCAGCAGCTTAGAATATCGGATTACCGATGAGCAGTTCTTC
TRBJ2-2 TRBV4-1 few TRBD2 CASSQGPGGTGELFF TGCGCCAGCAGCCAAGGACCGGGGGGCACCGGGGAGCTGTTTTTT
TRBJ1-2 TRBV9 . . CASSVSGFYGYTF TGTGCCAGCAGCGTATCAGGGTTCTATGGCTACACCTTC
TRBJ2-7 TRBV7-9 few TRBD2 CASLAGGGTYEQYF TGTGCCAGCCTAGCGGGGGGTGGCACCTACGAGCAGTACTTC
TRBJ2-7 TRBV27 . TRBD2 CASSLGLADAYEQYF TGTGCCAGCAGTTTAGGGCTAGCGGACGCCTACGAGCAGTACTTC
TRBJ2-7 TRBV27 . TRBD1 CASSSGQGTYEQYF TGTGCCAGCAGTTCGGGACAGGGGACCTACGAGCAGTACTTC
TRBJ2-7 TRBV12-5 few TRBD1 CASALQGDRNEQYF TGTGCTAGTGCCCTCCAGGGGGACAGGAACGAGCAGTACTTC
TRBJ2-1 TRBV27 . . CASSLWQFNEQFF TGTGCCAGCAGTTTATGGCAGTTCAATGAGCAGTTCTTC
TRBJ2-3 TRBV12-5 few . CASGLDTHTQYF TGTGCTAGTGGTTTGGACACCCACACGCAGTATTTT
TRBJ1-2 TRBV9 . . CASSGDTNYGYTF TGTGCCAGCAGCGGGGACACCAACTATGGCTACACCTTC
TRBJ1-5 TRBV25-1 many . CASSGVSSNQPQHF TGTGCCAGCAGCGGGGTTTCTAGCAATCAGCCCCAGCATTTT
TRBJ1-2 TRBV6-5 once . CASSYFGGGQEYGYTF TGTGCCAGCAGTTACTTTGGGGGGGGCCAGGAGTATGGCTACACCTTC
TRBJ2-7 TRBV2 . . CASSEGTPGTYEQYF TGTGCCAGCAGTGAAGGGACACCGGGTACCTACGAGCAGTACTTC
TRBJ2-1 TRBV5-1 . TRBD1 CASSLGRDRGLRYNEQFF TGCGCCAGCAGCTTGGGCCGGGACAGGGGGCTACGGTACAATGAGCAGTTCTTC
TRBJ1-2 TRBV5-1 . . CASSSGPGKKGYTF TGCGCCAGCAGCTCGGGGCCAGGGAAAAAGGGCTACACCTTC
TRBJ2-1 TRBV13 few . CASSPSRGAEYNEQFF TGTGCCAGCAGCCCCTCGAGAGGGGCGGAGTACAATGAGCAGTTCTTC
TRBJ1-4 TRBV6-5 . . CAIRGPNEKLFF TGTGCCATCAGGGGCCCTAATGAAAAACTGTTTTTT
TRBJ2-3 TRBV19 few . CASSPVGTSTDTQYF TGTGCCAGTAGTCCAGTGGGGACATCCACAGATACGCAGTATTTT
TRBJ2-7 TRBV29-1 . . CSVEMGQEAYEQYF TGCAGCGTTGAGATGGGGCAGGAGGCCTACGAGCAGTACTTC
TRBJ2-1 TRBV4-3 few TRBD2 CASSQDNLAGGSSYNEQFF TGCGCCAGCAGCCAAGACAACCTAGCGGGCGGGAGCTCCTACAATGAGCAGTTCTTC
TRBJ2-7 TRBV10-1 . . CASSESWSYEQYF TGCGCCAGCAGTGAGTCCTGGTCCTACGAGCAGTACTTC
TRBJ2-7 TRBV9 once . CASSEGQTISYEQYF TGTGCCAGCAGCGAGGGGCAAACCATCTCCTACGAGCAGTACTTC
TRBJ1-5 TRBV2 . . CASSSGGEPQHF TGTGCCAGCAGCTCGGGGGGGGAGCCCCAGCATTTT
TRBJ1-1 TRBV7-2 . TRBD1 CASSLRGTGWEENTEAFF TGTGCCAGCAGCTTAAGGGGGACAGGGTGGGAGGAGAACACTGAAGCTTTCTTT
TRBJ2-7 TRBV2 . . CASSEVPASGVYEQYF TGTGCCAGCAGTGAAGTCCCCGCCAGTGGAGTCTACGAGCAGTACTTC
TRBJ2-7 TRBV7-9 . . CASSLVGYEQYF TGTGCCAGCAGCTTAGTTGGGTACGAGCAGTACTTC
TRBJ1-1 TRBV9 . . CASSGALNTEAFF TGTGCCAGCAGTGGGGCACTGAACACTGAAGCTTTCTTT
TRBJ1-2 TRBV27 . TRBD1 CASSQGGEDYGYTF TGTGCCAGCAGCCAAGGGGGCGAAGACTATGGCTACACCTTC
TRBJ1-1 TRBV13 . . CASSLWNTEAFF TGTGCCAGCAGCTTATGGAACACTGAAGCTTTCTTT
TRBJ2-7 TRBV4-2 . TRBD1 CASSPDRGDGYEQYF TGTGCCAGCAGCCCTGACAGGGGGGATGGATACGAGCAGTACTTC
TRBJ1-1 TRBV30 . . CAWSRGATEAFF TGTGCCTGGAGTCGGGGGGCCACTGAAGCTTTCTTT
TRBJ2-3 TRBV27 . TRBD2 CASLAGTQDTQYF TGTGCCAGCCTAGCGGGAACCCAAGATACGCAGTATTTT
TRBJ2-5 TRBV4-2 . TRBD2 CASSQDRAGGLETQYF TGTGCCAGCAGCCAAGATAGAGCGGGGGGATTGGAGACCCAGTACTTC
TRBJ1-2 TRBV29-1 . . CSVEDPGKANYGYTF TGCAGCGTTGAAGACCCCGGGAAAGCTAACTATGGCTACACCTTC
TRBJ2-7 TRBV6-5 few . CASSLLGAHEQYF TGTGCCAGCAGTCTCCTAGGGGCCCACGAGCAGTACTTC
TRBJ2-5 TRBV14 few . CASSPIGVGETQYF TGTGCCAGCAGTCCAATCGGGGTTGGGGAGACCCAGTACTTC
TRBJ1-6 TRBV4-3 . . CASSQGGPKQEDNNSPLHF TGCGCCAGCAGCCAAGGAGGCCCCAAACAGGAGGACAATAATTCACCCCTCCACTTT
TRBJ1-5 TRBV4-2 . . CASSQDRVDNQPQHF TGTGCCAGCAGCCAAGATAGGGTGGATAATCAGCCCCAGCATTTT
TRBJ2-3 TRBV18 once TRBD2 CASSPRGGGSTDTQYF TGTGCCAGCTCACCTCGAGGCGGGGGAAGCACAGATACGCAGTATTTT